These 27 T cell receptor beta chains were all obtained from the same sample, sequenced in a study of response to subunit inactivated influenza vaccine. TCRdb ran MiXCR on the RT-PCR reads and lists one entry per CDR3 protein. The table lists around 570,000 distinct CDR3 sequences, less than 8% of them singletons, with 13% in the top ten. Sequenced material: PBMCs from blood, taken 23 months after vaccination. All receptors come from a man in his fifties or sixties who received an inactivated influenza vaccine.

This chain links TRBV10-3 with TRBJ2-7; D uncertain. With 4 bases removed from V and 2 bases from J, the gap between germline ends came to 12 bases. Germline V gives CDR1 ENHRY, CDR2 SYGVKD. CDR3 length: 14 amino acids. The CDR3 sequence: CAISARDPTYEQYF. DNA of the CDR3: TGTGCCATCAGTGCCCGAGACCCAACCTACGAGCAGTACTTC.

Many counts were recorded for this clonotype. The chain recombines TRBV10-3 with TRBJ1-3; a possible D gene is TRBD1 (6 bases). Germline CDR1 ENHRY, CDR2 SYGVKD. Trimming took off 10 bases at V and 2 bases at J, with 15 bases between the two ends. The CDR3 is 14 residues long. The CDR3 bases are TGTGCCACCACCGGGGGCGGAACTGGAAACACCATATATTTT. Translation: CATTGGGTGNTIYF.

This clonotype has more than one count but fewer than ten. This chain uses TRBV7-8 with TRBJ2-1; maybe TRBD2 (6 bases). Per the germline V gene, CDR1 is SGHVS and CDR2 is FQNEAQ. CDR3 length: 14 residues. Trimming pared 2 bases from V and 7 bases from J, leaving 12 bases between. This CDR3 reads CASSLRGTTNEQFF. In DNA, the CDR3 is TGTGCCAGCAGCTTACGGGGGACGACGAATGAGCAGTTCTTC.

This clonotype has just a few counts. This rearrangement joins TRBV9 to TRBJ2-2, with a tentative D call TRBD1 (5 bases). There are 15 residues in the CDR3. Germline CDR1 and CDR2: SGDLS and YYNGEE. Between the trimmed V and J ends, which lost 0 bases and 6 bases, there was a span of 12 bases. Here the CDR3 reads CASSVDVPRAGELFF. The DNA of the CDR3 is TGTGCCAGCAGCGTAGACGTCCCCAGGGCCGGGGAGCTGTTTTTT. The complete variable domain, with remaining parts taken from reference TRBV9 and TRBJ2-2, reads DSGVTQTPKHLITATGQRVTLRCSPRSGDLSVYWYQQSLDQGLQFLIQYYNGEERAKGNILERFSAQQFPDLHSELNLSSLELGDSALYFCASSVDVPRAGELFFGEGSRLTVL.

This clonotype occurred a few times. V and J are TRBV10-3 and TRBJ2-1; D gene unclear. Germline V lookup: CDR1 ENHRY, CDR2 SYGVKD. Between the trimmed V and J ends, which lost 0 bases and 3 bases, there was a span of 9 bases. The CDR3 is 15 residues long. The CDR3 DNA reads as TGTGCCATCAGTGAGTCGAGGAGTGGCTACAATGAGCAGTTCTTC. The encoded protein is CAISESRSGYNEQFF.

The chain couples TRBV27 to TRBJ1-6; tentative D call: TRBD1 (5 bases). The CDR3 runs 17 residues. Germline CDR1 and CDR2: MNHEY and SMNVEV (reference sequence). V was cut by 1 base and J by 4 bases, with 14 bases left in between. In DNA form, the CDR3 reads TGTGCCAGCAGTTTATTGGATCCAGGGCTATATAATTCACCCCTCCACTTT. It yields the protein CASSLLDPGLYNSPLHF.

This clonotype was seen a few times. V is TRBV29-1 and J is TRBJ2-1; 13 bases agree with TRBD2. The ends lost 7 bases at V and 7 bases at J; junction bases unmatched: 10. The CDR3 sequence is 15 residues long. Germline V CDR1 and CDR2: SQVTM, ANQGSEA. CDR3 residues: CSGGLAGVQRNEQFF. The DNA for the CDR3 is TGCAGCGGTGGACTAGCGGGGGTCCAACGGAATGAGCAGTTCTTC.

Concerning this clonotype: Its ends do not fully match the called genes, so a read error is possible. The chain uses TRBV27 and TRBJ1-5; possible D gene TRBD1, 6 bases. The CDR3 totals 15 residues. CDR1 is MNHEY and CDR2 is SMNVEV in the germline V gene (reference sequence). The CDR3 reads CASSLTGFGNHPQHF. The CDR3 DNA reads as TGTGCCAGCAGTCTTACAGGGTTCGGCAATCATCCCCAGCATTTT.

The V gene is TRBV20-1, the J gene TRBJ2-5, with a weak D call TRBD2 (5 bases). Germline V lookup: CDR1 DFQATT, CDR2 SNEGSKA (reference sequence). The V and J ends lost 3 bases and 2 bases respectively, with 10 bases between them. The CDR3 has 13 residues. CDR3 DNA sequence: TGCAGTGCTAGCTTGCAGCGGCAAGAGACCCAGTACTTC. Amino acids: CSASLQRQETQYF.

V is TRBV6-6 and J is TRBJ2-4; 7 bases are shared with TRBD1. V gave up 6 bases and J gave up 8 bases; unmatched junction bases: 7. Germline V gene data show CDR1 as MNHNY and CDR2 as SVGAGI (reference sequence). The CDR3 runs 13 residues. The CDR3 loop is CASSRQGSDIQYF. CDR3 DNA sequence: TGTGCCAGCAGCAGACAGGGTTCGGACATTCAGTACTTC.

This clonotype showed up many times. The rearrangement uses TRBV5-6 and TRBJ1-3; D possibly corresponds to TRBD1 (6 bases). From germline, CDR1 is SGHDT and CDR2 YYEEEE. There are 15 residues in the CDR3. With 4 bases removed from V and 0 bases from J, the gap between germline ends came to 11 bases. The chain's CDR3 is CASSRGANSGNTIYF. DNA for the CDR3: TGTGCCAGCAGCCGGGGGGCTAACTCTGGAAACACCATATATTTT. The entire variable domain, with the rest obtained from reference TRBV5-6 and TRBJ1-3, is as follows: DAGVTQSPTHLIKTRGQQVTLRCSPKSGHDTVSWYQQALGQGPQFIFQYYEEEERQRGNFPDRFSGHQFPNYSSELNVNALLLGDSALYLCASSRGANSGNTIYFGEGSWLTVV.

This clonotype was seen only a few times. This chain joins TRBV11-2 and TRBJ2-7; TRBD2 aligns across 13 bases. Losses at the gene ends were 2 bases for V and 0 bases for J; bases not matched to a gene: 10. The CDR3 totals 19 residues. Germline-derived CDR1 and CDR2 are SGHAT and FQNNGV. CDR3 sequence (DNA): TGTGCCAGCAGCTTATTTCCGACTAGCGGGGGGCCCACCTCCTACGAGCAGTACTTC. This sequence encodes CASSLFPTSGGPTSYEQYF.

V usage is TRBV12-3 or TRBV12-4 and J usage is TRBJ1-1; D ambiguous. The V gene lost 7 bases and the J gene lost 0 bases, with 6 bases spanning the gap. CDR3 length: 12 amino acids. Written as DNA, the CDR3 is TGTGCCAGCACGGACCTGAACACTGAAGCTTTCTTT. Translated, it gives CASTDLNTEAFF.

This clonotype was observed at least ten times. The chain has TRBV11-2 and TRBJ2-5; TRBD2 matches 7 bases. The CDR3 extends over 17 amino acids. Unmatched junction bases numbered 10, after V lost 1 base and J lost 2 bases. Germline V gene data show CDR1 as SGHAT and CDR2 as FQNNGV. CDR3 bases: TGTGCCAGCAGCTTAGGGGAAGGAGGGAGGGGACAAGAGACCCAGTACTTC. It is translated as CASSLGEGGRGQETQYF.

The gene calls are TRBV5-1 and TRBJ2-5, with 9 nucleotides matching TRBD2. J was trimmed by 4 bases and V by 6 bases; bases with no gene match: 7. CDR3 length: 14 amino acids. Looked up from germline, CDR1 is SGHRS and CDR2 is YFSETQ. The CDR3 coding sequence is TGCGCCAGCAACGGCGGGAGGGCCGGAGAGACCCAGTACTTC. The encoded protein is CASNGGRAGETQYF. The variable domain in full, completed from reference TRBV5-1 and TRBJ2-5, reads KAGVTQTPRYLIKTRGQQVTLSCSPISGHRSVSWYQQTPGQGLQFLFEYFSETQRNKGNFPGRFSGRQFSNSRSEMNVSTLELGDSALYLCASNGGRAGETQYFGPGTRLLVL.

This clonotype has a handful of counts. The V and J genes are TRBV6-5 and TRBJ2-5; D is unclear. Germline loops: CDR1 MNHEY, CDR2 SVGAGI. V lost 3 bases and J lost 3, with 11 bases in between. The CDR3 is 14 residues long. The chain's CDR3 is CASSYQQSKETQYF. The CDR3 bases are TGTGCCAGCAGTTATCAACAATCCAAAGAGACCCAGTACTTC.

The table lists this clonotype with many counts. The rearrangement uses TRBV7-6 and TRBJ2-1, with D perhaps TRBD2 (5 bases). CDR1 and CDR2 (germline): SGHVS, FNYEAQ. V lost 2 bases, J lost 0 bases, and 11 bases lay in between. The CDR3 extends over 16 amino acids. CDR3 nucleotides: TGTGCCAGCAGCTTACTAGCTCGAAGCTCCTACAATGAGCAGTTCTTC. As protein: CASSLLARSSYNEQFF.

In this sample, this clonotype turned up a few times. The V gene is TRBV7-2, the J gene TRBJ2-7, with a weak D call TRBD2 (5 bases). Between the trimmed V and J ends, which lost 4 bases and 6 bases, there was a span of 10 bases. Germline CDR1 and CDR2: SGHTA and FQGNSA. The CDR3 has 12 residues. CDR3 region: CASSYPGVEQYF. In DNA, the CDR3 is TGTGCCAGCAGCTATCCCGGGGTCGAGCAGTACTTC.

The rearrangement joins TRBV7-2 to TRBJ2-3; tentatively, D is TRBD2 (6 bases). Germline-derived CDR1 and CDR2 are SGHTA and FQGNSA. The CDR3 is made up of 16 amino acids. Trimming pared 6 bases from V and 4 bases from J, leaving 20 bases between. The CDR3 spells CASRVNAATSPDTQYF. In DNA form, the CDR3 reads TGTGCCAGCAGGGTAAACGCGGCTACTAGCCCAGATACGCAGTATTTT.

This clonotype was counted a few times. The V and J genes are TRBV10-3 and TRBJ1-2; D gene uncertain. Trimming took 3 bases from V and 4 from J, leaving 21 bases between them. Germline V gene sequence: CDR1 ENHRY, CDR2 SYGVKD. The CDR3 is made up of 17 amino acids. CDR3 sequence reads: CAISDPLFRSGSYGYTF. The CDR3 DNA is TGTGCCATCAGTGATCCCCTCTTTCGCTCTGGGTCCTATGGCTACACCTTC.

This clonotype was observed a few times. The chain uses TRBV6-1 and TRBJ1-2; D might be TRBD1 (5 bases). The V end was cut by 7 bases, the J end by 4 bases, with 16 bases between. Germline CDR1 MNHNS, CDR2 SASEGT. This CDR3 has 14 amino acids. The CDR3 loop is CASTQSGGSYGYTF. For the CDR3, the DNA is TGTGCCAGCACCCAAAGCGGGGGGAGCTATGGCTACACCTTC.

This clonotype has more than one count but fewer than ten. The V gene is TRBV29-1, the J gene TRBJ2-2; TRBD2 matches at 9 bases. Trimming removed 1 base from V and 7 bases from J; junction bases left unmatched: 10. The CDR3 spans 16 residues. Germline CDR1 reads SQVTM; CDR2 reads ANQGSEA. Here the CDR3 DNA reads TGCAGCGTTGAAGTGCCGGCGGGAGGGCCCGGCGGGGAGCTGTTTTTT. This gives the protein CSVEVPAGGPGGELFF.

This clonotype was seen a few times. J is TRBJ1-4 and V is TRBV12-3 or TRBV12-4, with no clear D. This CDR3 region has 16 residues. Trimming shortened V by 7 bases and J by 11 bases, and 26 bases separated the two germline ends. Here the CDR3 reads CASTHFPAEAKGKLFF. Written as DNA, the CDR3 is TGTGCCAGCACCCACTTCCCGGCAGAAGCTAAAGGGAAACTGTTTTTT.

This clonotype was seen a few times. The gene calls are TRBV4-3 and TRBJ1-1, with D possibly TRBD1 on 6 matching bases. Germline V gives CDR1 LGHNA, CDR2 YSLEER. The CDR3 extends over 17 amino acids. Between the trimmed V and J ends, which lost 3 bases and 6 bases, there was a span of 23 bases. The CDR3: CASSQPLMEQGRPEAFF. The CDR3 DNA follows: TGCGCCAGCAGCCAGCCCCTGATGGAGCAGGGGAGGCCTGAAGCTTTCTTT.

The chain recombines TRBV6-5 with TRBJ2-2; D might be TRBD1 (7 bases). Trimming removed 4 bases at V and 5 bases at J, with 14 bases between. Germline loops: CDR1 MNHEY, CDR2 SVGAGI. The CDR3 spans 15 residues. The CDR3 reads CASSWRQGGTGELFF. CDR3 nucleotide sequence: TGTGCCAGCAGTTGGCGGCAGGGGGGAACCGGGGAGCTGTTTTTT.

This clonotype came up many times. The chain combines TRBV14 with TRBJ2-2; 7 bases agree with TRBD2. Per the germline V gene, CDR1 is SGHDN and CDR2 is FVKESK. The CDR3 consists of 16 residues. The V segment lost 4 bases and the J segment 4 bases; nucleotides outside the gene matches: 9. The CDR3 is CASSRPTSGTTGELFF. The CDR3 coding sequence is TGTGCCAGCAGCCGCCCAACGAGCGGGACCACCGGGGAGCTGTTTTTT.

The CDR3 coding sequence is TGCAGTGCTAGACTAGCGGGGGGGACCCAGTACTTC. Translating gives CSARLAGGTQYF. J is TRBJ2-5 and V is TRBV20-1; TRBD2 matches 11 bases. The CDR3 is 12 amino acids. Germline V gene sequence: CDR1 DFQATT, CDR2 SNEGSKA (reference sequence). V shed 2 bases and J 7 bases; nucleotides not matched to a gene: 0.